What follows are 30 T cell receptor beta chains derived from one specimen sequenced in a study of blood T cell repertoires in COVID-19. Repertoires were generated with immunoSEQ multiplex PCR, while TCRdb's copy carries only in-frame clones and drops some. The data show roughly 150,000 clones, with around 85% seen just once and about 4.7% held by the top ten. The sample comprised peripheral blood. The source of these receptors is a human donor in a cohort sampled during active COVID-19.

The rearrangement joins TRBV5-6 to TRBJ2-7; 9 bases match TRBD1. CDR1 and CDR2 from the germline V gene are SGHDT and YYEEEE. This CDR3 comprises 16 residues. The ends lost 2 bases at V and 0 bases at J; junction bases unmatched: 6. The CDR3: CASSFRTGAFSYEQYF. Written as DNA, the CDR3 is TGTGCCAGCAGCTTTCGGACAGGGGCTTTCTCCTACGAGCAGTACTTC. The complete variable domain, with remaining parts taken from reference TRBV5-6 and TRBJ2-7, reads DAGVTQSPTHLIKTRGQQVTLRCSPKSGHDTVSWYQQALGQGPQFIFQYYEEEERQRGNFPDRFSGHQFPNYSSELNVNALLLGDSALYLCASSFRTGAFSYEQYFGPGTRLTVT.

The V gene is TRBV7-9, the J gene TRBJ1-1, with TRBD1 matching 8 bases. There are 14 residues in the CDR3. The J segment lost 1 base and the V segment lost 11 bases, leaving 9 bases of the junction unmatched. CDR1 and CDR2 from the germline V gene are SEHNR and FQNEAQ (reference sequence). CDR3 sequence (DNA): TGTGCCGGTTCCTACAGGGGGGGGAACACTGAAGCTTTCTTT. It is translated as CAGSYRGGNTEAFF.

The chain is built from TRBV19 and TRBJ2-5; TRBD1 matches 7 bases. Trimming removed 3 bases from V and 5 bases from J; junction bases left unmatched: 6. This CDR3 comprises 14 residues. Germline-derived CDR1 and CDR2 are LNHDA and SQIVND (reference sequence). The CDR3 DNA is TGTGCCAGTAGTATGGGTAGGGGGCGGGAGACCCAGTACTTC. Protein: CASSMGRGRETQYF. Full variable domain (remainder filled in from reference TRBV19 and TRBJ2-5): DGGITQSPKYLFRKEGQNVTLSCEQNLNHDAMYWYRQDPGQGLRLIYYSQIVNDFQKGDIAEGYSVSREKKESFPLTVTSAQKNPTAFYLCASSMGRGRETQYFGPGTRLLVL.

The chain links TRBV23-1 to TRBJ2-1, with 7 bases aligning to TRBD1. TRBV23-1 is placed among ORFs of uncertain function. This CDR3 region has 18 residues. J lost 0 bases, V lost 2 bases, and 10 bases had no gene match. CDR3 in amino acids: CASSQPITRDSSYNEQFF. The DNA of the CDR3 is TGCGCCAGCAGTCAACCGATTACCCGGGACAGCTCCTACAATGAGCAGTTCTTC.

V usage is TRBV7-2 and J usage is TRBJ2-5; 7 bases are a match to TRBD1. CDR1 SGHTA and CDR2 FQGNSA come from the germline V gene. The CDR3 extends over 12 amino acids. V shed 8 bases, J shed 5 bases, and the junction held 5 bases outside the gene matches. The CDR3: CASRGGGETQYF. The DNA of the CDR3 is TGTGCCAGCCGAGGGGGCGGGGAGACCCAGTACTTC.

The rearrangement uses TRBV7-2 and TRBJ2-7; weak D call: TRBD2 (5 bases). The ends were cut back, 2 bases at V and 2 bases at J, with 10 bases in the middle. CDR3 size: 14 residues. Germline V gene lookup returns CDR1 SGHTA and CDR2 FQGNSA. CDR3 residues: CASSLFARAYEQYF. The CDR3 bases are TGTGCCAGCAGCTTATTTGCGAGGGCCTACGAGCAGTACTTC.

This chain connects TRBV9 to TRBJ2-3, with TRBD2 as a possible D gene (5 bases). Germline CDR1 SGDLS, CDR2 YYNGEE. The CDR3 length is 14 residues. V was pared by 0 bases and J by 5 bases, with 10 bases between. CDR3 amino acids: CASSVGHEGDTQYF. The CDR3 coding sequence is TGTGCCAGCAGCGTAGGACACGAGGGAGATACGCAGTATTTT. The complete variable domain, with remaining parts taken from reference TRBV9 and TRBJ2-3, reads DSGVTQTPKHLITATGQRVTLRCSPRSGDLSVYWYQQSLDQGLQFLIQYYNGEERAKGNILERFSAQQFPDLHSELNLSSLELGDSALYFCASSVGHEGDTQYFGPGTRLTVL.

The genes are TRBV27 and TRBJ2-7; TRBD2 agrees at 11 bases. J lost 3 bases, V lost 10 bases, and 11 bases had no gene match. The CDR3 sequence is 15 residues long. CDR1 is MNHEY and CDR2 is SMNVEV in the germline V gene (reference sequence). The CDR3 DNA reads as TGTGCCACCAGACGAGGGACTAGCGGTCTCTACGAGCAGTACTTC. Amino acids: CATRRGTSGLYEQYF.

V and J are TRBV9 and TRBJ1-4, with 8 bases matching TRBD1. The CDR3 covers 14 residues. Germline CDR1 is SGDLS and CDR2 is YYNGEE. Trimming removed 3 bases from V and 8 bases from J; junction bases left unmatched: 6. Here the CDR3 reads CASSATGAREKLFF. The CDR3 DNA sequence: TGTGCCAGCAGCGCGACAGGGGCCAGGGAAAAACTGTTTTTT.

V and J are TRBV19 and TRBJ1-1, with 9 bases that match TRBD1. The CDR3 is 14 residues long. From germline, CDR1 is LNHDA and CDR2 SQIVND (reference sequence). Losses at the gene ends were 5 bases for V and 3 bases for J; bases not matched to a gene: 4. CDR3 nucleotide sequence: TGTGCCAGTAGTCACAGGGGGCCCTACACTGAAGCTTTCTTT. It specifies CASSHRGPYTEAFF.

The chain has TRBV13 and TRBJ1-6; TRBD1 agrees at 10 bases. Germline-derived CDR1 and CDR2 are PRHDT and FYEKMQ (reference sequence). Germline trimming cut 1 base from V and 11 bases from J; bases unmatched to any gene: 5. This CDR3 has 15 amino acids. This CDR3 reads CASSLAGTGVAPLHF. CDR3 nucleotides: TGTGCCAGCAGCTTAGCCGGGACAGGGGTCGCACCCCTCCACTTT. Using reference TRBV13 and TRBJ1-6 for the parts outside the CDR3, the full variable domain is AAGVIQSPRHLIKEKRETATLKCYPIPRHDTVYWYQQGPGQDPQFLISFYEKMQSDKGSIPDRFSAQQFSDYHSELNMSSLELGDSALYFCASSLAGTGVAPLHFGNGTRLTVT.

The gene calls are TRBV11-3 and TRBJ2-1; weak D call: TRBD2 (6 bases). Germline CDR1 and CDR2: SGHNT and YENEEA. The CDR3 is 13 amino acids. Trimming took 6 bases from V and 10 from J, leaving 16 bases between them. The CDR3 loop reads CASSPNVGREQFF. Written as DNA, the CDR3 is TGTGCCAGCAGTCCCAATGTGGGGAGGGAGCAGTTCTTC. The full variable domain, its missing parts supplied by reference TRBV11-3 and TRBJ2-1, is EAGVVQSPRYKIIEKKQPVAFWCNPISGHNTLYWYLQNLGQGPELLIRYENEEAVDDSQLPKDRFSAERLKGVDSTLKIQPAELGDSAVYLCASSPNVGREQFFGPGTRLTVL.

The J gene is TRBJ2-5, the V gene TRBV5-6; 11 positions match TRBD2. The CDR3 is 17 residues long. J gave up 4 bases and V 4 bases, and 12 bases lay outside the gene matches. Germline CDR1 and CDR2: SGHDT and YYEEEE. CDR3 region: CASSHTTSGSWVETQYF. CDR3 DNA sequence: TGTGCCAGCAGCCATACTACTAGCGGGAGTTGGGTAGAGACCCAGTACTTC.

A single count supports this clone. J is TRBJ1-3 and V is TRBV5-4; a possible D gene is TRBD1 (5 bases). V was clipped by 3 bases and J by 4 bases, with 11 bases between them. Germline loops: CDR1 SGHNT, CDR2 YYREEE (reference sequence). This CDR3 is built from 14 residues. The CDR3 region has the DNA TGTGCCAGCAGCTCCTGGGGGGTAGGAAACACCATATATTTT. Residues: CASSSWGVGNTIYF. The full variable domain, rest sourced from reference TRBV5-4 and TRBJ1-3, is ETGVTQSPTHLIKTRGQQVTLRCSSQSGHNTVSWYQQALGQGPQFIFQYYREEENGRGNFPPRFSGLQFPNYSSELNVNALELDDSALYLCASSSWGVGNTIYFGEGSWLTVV.

Here the CDR3 DNA reads TGTGCCACCAAATATACCGGGGGGGGCTTTTACAATGAGCAGTTCTTC. Amino acid sequence: CATKYTGGGFYNEQFF. The chain uses TRBV24-1 and TRBJ2-1, with TRBD2 identical over 8 bases. The germline CDR1 and CDR2 sequences are KGHDR and SFDVKD. The CDR3 is 16 amino acids. The J segment lost 4 bases and the V segment lost 8 bases, leaving 12 bases of the junction unmatched.

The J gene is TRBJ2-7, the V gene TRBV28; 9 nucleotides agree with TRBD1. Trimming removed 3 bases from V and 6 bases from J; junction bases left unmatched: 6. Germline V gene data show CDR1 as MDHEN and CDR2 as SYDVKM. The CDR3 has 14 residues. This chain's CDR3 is CASSLLGTGSEQYF. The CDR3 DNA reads TGTGCCAGCAGTTTGCTCGGGACAGGGTCCGAGCAGTACTTC.

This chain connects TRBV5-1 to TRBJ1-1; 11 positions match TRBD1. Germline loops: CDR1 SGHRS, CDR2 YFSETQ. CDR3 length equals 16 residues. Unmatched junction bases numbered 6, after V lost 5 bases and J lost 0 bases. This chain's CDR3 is CASSSGTGGLNTEAFF. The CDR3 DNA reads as TGCGCCAGCAGTTCCGGGACAGGGGGATTGAACACTGAAGCTTTCTTT.

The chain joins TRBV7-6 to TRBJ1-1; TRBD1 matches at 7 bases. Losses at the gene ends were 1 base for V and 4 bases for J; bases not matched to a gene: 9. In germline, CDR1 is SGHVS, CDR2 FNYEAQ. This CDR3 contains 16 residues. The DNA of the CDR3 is TGTGCCAGCAGCTTAGGGTCAGGGGCAGGGGGCACTGAAGCTTTCTTT. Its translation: CASSLGSGAGGTEAFF.

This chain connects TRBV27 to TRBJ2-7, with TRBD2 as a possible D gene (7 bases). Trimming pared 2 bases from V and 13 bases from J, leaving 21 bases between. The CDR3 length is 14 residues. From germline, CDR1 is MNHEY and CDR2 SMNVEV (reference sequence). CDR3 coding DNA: TGTGCCAGCAGTTTAGCGGGGGCTACAGCGAGTTTTTACTTC. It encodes CASSLAGATASFYF.

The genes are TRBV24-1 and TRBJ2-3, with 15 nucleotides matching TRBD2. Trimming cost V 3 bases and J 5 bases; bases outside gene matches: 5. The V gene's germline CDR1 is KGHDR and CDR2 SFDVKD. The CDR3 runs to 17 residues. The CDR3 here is CATSDPGLAGGQDTQYF. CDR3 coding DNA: TGTGCCACCAGTGATCCAGGACTAGCGGGGGGGCAAGATACGCAGTATTTT.

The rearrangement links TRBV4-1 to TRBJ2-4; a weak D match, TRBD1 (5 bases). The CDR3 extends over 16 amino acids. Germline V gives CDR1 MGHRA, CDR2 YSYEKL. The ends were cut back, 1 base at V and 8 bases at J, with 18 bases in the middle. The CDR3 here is CASSQGLDISVDIQYF. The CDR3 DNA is TGCGCCAGCAGCCAAGGGCTGGACATTTCCGTAGACATTCAGTACTTC.

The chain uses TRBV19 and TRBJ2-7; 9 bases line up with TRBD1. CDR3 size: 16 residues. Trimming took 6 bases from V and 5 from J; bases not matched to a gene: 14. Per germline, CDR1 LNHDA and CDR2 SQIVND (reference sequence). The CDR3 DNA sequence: TGTGCCAGTAGGGCGGTCGGGGACAGGGTTTCCCACGAGCAGTACTTC. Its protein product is CASRAVGDRVSHEQYF.

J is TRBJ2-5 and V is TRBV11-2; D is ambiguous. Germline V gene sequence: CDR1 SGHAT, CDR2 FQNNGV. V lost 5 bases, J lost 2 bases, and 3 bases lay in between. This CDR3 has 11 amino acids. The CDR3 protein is CASSVQETQYF. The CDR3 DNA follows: TGTGCCAGCAGCGTACAAGAGACCCAGTACTTC.

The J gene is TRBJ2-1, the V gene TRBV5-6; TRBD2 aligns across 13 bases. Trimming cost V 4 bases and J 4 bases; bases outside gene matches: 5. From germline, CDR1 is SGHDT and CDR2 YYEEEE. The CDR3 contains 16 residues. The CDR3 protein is CASSRRLAGGYNEQFF. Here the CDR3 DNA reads TGTGCCAGCAGCCGGAGACTAGCGGGGGGATACAATGAGCAGTTCTTC. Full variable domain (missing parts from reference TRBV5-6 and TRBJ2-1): DAGVTQSPTHLIKTRGQQVTLRCSPKSGHDTVSWYQQALGQGPQFIFQYYEEEERQRGNFPDRFSGHQFPNYSSELNVNALLLGDSALYLCASSRRLAGGYNEQFFGPGTRLTVL.

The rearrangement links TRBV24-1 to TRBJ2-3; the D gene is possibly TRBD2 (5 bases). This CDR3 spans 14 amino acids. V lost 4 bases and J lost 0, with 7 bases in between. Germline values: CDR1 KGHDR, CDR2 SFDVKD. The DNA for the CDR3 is TGTGCCACCAGTGACCGGACTAGCACAGATACGCAGTATTTT. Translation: CATSDRTSTDTQYF.

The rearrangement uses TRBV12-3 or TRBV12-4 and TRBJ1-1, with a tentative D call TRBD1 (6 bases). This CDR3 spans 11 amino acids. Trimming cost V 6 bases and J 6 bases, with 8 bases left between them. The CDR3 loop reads CASRRGSEAFF. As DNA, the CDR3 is TGTGCCAGCAGGAGGGGGTCTGAAGCTTTCTTT.

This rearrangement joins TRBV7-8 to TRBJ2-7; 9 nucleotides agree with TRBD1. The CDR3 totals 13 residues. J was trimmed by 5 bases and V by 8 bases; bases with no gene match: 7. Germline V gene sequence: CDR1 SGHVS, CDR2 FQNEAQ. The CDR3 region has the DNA TGTGCCAGCCGGGGACAGGGAGGAGACGAGCAGTACTTC. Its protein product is CASRGQGGDEQYF.

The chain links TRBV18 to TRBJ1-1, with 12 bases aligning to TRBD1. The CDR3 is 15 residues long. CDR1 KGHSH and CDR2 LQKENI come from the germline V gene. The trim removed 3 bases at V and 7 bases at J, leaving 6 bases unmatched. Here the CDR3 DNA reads TGTGCCAGCTCACCGGGACAGGGGGCTTACGTTGAAGCTTTCTTT. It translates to CASSPGQGAYVEAFF.

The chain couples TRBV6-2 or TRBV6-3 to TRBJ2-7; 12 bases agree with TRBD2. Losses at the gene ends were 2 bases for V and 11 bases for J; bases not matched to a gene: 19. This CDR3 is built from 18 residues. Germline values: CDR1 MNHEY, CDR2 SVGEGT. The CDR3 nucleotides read TGTGCCAGCAGTTACCCTCCGTGGTCTAGCGGGAGGGCCCGTGAGAAGTACTTC. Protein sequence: CASSYPPWSSGRAREKYF.

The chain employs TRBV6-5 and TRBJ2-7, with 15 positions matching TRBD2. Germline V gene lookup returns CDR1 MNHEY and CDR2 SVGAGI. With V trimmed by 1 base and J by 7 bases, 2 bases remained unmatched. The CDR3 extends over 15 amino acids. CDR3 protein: CASSYLGTSGGEQYF. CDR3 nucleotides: TGTGCCAGCAGTTACTTAGGGACTAGCGGGGGGGAGCAGTACTTC.